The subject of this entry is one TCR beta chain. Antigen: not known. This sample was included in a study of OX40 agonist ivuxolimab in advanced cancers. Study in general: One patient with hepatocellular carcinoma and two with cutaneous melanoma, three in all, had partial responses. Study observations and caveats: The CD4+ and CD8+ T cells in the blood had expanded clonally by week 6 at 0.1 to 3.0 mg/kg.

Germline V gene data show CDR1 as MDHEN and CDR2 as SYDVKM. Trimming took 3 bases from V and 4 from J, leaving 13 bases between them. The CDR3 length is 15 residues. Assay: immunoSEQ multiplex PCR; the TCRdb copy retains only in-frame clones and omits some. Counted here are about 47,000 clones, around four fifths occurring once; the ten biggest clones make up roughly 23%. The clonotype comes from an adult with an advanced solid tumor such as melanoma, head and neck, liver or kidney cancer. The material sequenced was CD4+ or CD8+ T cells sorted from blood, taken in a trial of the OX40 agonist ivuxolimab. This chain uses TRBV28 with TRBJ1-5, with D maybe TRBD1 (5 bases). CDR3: CASSLGTASNQPQHF. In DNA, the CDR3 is TGTGCCAGCAGTTTGGGGACGGCGAGTAATCAGCCCCAGCATTTT.